A single sample is the source of the 28 T cell receptor beta chains below, sequenced in a study of T cell changes during pregnancy in multiple sclerosis. Profiling relied on immunoSEQ multiplex PCR, and the TCRdb table lists in-frame clones only, not all of them. This sample has some 47,000 clones, with around 90% found just once. The sequences come from peripheral blood, collected in the first trimester of pregnancy. The receptors derive from a female donor with multiple sclerosis, enrolled in a pregnancy study.

The rearrangement joins TRBV10-2 to TRBJ1-2, with D possibly TRBD1 on 6 matching bases. CDR1 and CDR2 (germline): WSHSY, SAAADI. The ends were cut back, 8 bases at V and 3 bases at J, with 10 bases in the middle. The CDR3 has 12 amino acids. The CDR3 bases are TGCGCCAGCCGAACAGGGTACTATGGCTACACCTTC. It translates to CASRTGYYGYTF.

V usage is TRBV4-1 and J usage is TRBJ2-7; D is undetermined. The V end was cut by 2 bases, the J end by 6 bases, with 14 bases between. CDR1 is MGHRA and CDR2 is YSYEKL in the germline V gene. This CDR3 is built from 14 residues. CDR3 loop: CASSQKPLKSEQYF. In nucleotides, the CDR3 is TGCGCCAGCAGCCAAAAGCCCTTAAAATCCGAGCAGTACTTC.

CDR3 in DNA: TGTGCCAGCAGCTCCCTCCGACGGAGAGAGACTGAAGCTTTCTTT. Residues: CASSSLRRRETEAFF. V and J are TRBV7-8 and TRBJ1-1, with D unclear. Germline V gene lookup returns CDR1 SGHVS and CDR2 FQNEAQ. V was shortened by 4 bases and J by 5 bases, with 17 bases between the two germline ends. The CDR3 is 15 residues long.

The rearrangement links TRBV6-4 to TRBJ1-2; 9 nucleotides match TRBD1. Germline CDR1 MRHNA, CDR2 SNTAGT. After removal of 0 bases from V and 5 bases from J, the junction contained 7 bases not matched to a gene. The CDR3 spans 16 residues. The CDR3 DNA is TGTGCCAGCAGTGACTCTGGGACAGGGAACCCTTATGGCTACACCTTC. It codes for CASSDSGTGNPYGYTF.

In its sample, this clone was seen a few times. V gene TRBV19 combines with J gene TRBJ1-6; D unresolved. This CDR3 contains 15 residues. Germline lookup yields CDR1 LNHDA and CDR2 SQIVND (reference sequence). V was clipped by 3 bases and J by 5 bases, with 11 bases between them. The CDR3 is CASSIVQVNNSPLHF. In nucleotides, the CDR3 is TGTGCCAGTAGTATCGTCCAGGTTAATAATTCACCCCTCCACTTT.

The chain has TRBV5-4 and TRBJ2-5; TRBD2 matches 8 bases. V gave up 0 bases and J gave up 4 bases; unmatched junction bases: 8. CDR3 length: 16 amino acids. Germline lookup yields CDR1 SGHNT and CDR2 YYREEE (reference sequence). The DNA of the CDR3 is TGTGCCAGCAGCTTGGTTGCCGGGGGGGCCTCAGAGACCCAGTACTTC. It specifies CASSLVAGGASETQYF. The entire variable domain, with the rest obtained from reference TRBV5-4 and TRBJ2-5, is as follows: ETGVTQSPTHLIKTRGQQVTLRCSSQSGHNTVSWYQQALGQGPQFIFQYYREEENGRGNFPPRFSGLQFPNYSSELNVNALELDDSALYLCASSLVAGGASETQYFGPGTRLLVL.

This sequence joins TRBV19 and TRBJ2-2; 7 bases align to TRBD2. The ends lost 6 bases at V and 7 bases at J; junction bases unmatched: 8. The length of the CDR3 is 14 residues. Germline CDR1 and CDR2: LNHDA and SQIVND (reference sequence). In nucleotides, the CDR3 is TGTGCCAGTAGCCCGAGGGGAGGGCACGGGGAGCTGTTTTTT. Protein sequence: CASSPRGGHGELFF. Complete variable domain (other parts from reference TRBV19 and TRBJ2-2): DGGITQSPKYLFRKEGQNVTLSCEQNLNHDAMYWYRQDPGQGLRLIYYSQIVNDFQKGDIAEGYSVSREKKESFPLTVTSAQKNPTAFYLCASSPRGGHGELFFGEGSRLTVL.

The chain has TRBV5-1 and TRBJ1-6; a weak D match, TRBD1 (6 bases). Germline CDR1 and CDR2: SGHRS and YFSETQ. The CDR3 extends over 15 amino acids. V lost 3 bases and J 3 bases, leaving 10 bases between the germline ends. CDR3 DNA sequence: TGCGCCAGCAGCTCCGCGGACAGCTATAATTCACCCCTCCACTTT. Translation gives CASSSADSYNSPLHF.

This clone was observed many times. The genes are TRBV18 and TRBJ1-6; D is possibly TRBD1 (6 bases). Trimming took off 5 bases at V and 10 bases at J, with 15 bases between the two ends. The CDR3 runs to 14 residues. The germline CDR1 and CDR2 sequences are KGHSH and LQKENI. The CDR3 DNA reads TGTGCCAGCTCATTAACAGGGTCAGGATCACCCCTCCACTTT. It translates to CASSLTGSGSPLHF.

The chain has TRBV10-3 and TRBJ2-5; possible D gene TRBD2, 5 bases. The CDR3 is 16 amino acids. Trimming removed 2 bases at V and 3 bases at J, with 16 bases between. Germline CDR1 and CDR2: ENHRY and SYGVKD. The CDR3 sequence is CAISEGRLAGKETQYF. The CDR3 nucleotides read TGTGCCATCAGTGAGGGTCGGCTAGCTGGGAAAGAGACCCAGTACTTC.

The gene calls are TRBV18 and TRBJ1-2; 10 positions agree with TRBD1. The CDR3 loop spans 17 amino acids. From germline, CDR1 is KGHSH and CDR2 LQKENI. Germline trimming cut 4 bases from V and 6 bases from J; bases unmatched to any gene: 14. The CDR3 sequence: CASSLAGTGELSDGYTF. Written as DNA, the CDR3 is TGTGCCAGCTCACTCGCCGGGACAGGGGAGCTCTCGGATGGCTACACCTTC.

The CDR3 region is CASSFESSYNSPLHF. CDR3 sequence (DNA): TGTGCCAGCAGCTTTGAGAGCTCCTATAATTCACCCCTCCACTTT. The chain links TRBV5-5 to TRBJ1-6; D is ambiguous. CDR1 and CDR2 (germline): SGHKS, YYEKEE (reference sequence). The V gene lost 2 bases and the J gene lost 0 bases, with 6 bases spanning the gap. The CDR3 loop spans 15 amino acids.

This chain connects TRBV9 to TRBJ1-5, with D uncertain. V lost 1 base to trimming and J lost 6 bases, with 8 bases between them. The CDR3 extends over 13 amino acids. CDR1 and CDR2 from the germline V gene are SGDLS and YYNGEE. CDR3 in amino acids: CASSVSGSQPQHF. The CDR3 DNA reads TGTGCCAGCAGCGTATCGGGAAGTCAGCCCCAGCATTTT.

The CDR3 loop reads CASSGQVNTEAFF. For the CDR3, the DNA is TGTGCCAGCAGCGGACAGGTGAACACTGAAGCTTTCTTT. The V gene is TRBV28, the J gene TRBJ1-1; 7 nucleotides agree with TRBD1. This CDR3 contains 13 residues. The V segment lost 6 bases and the J segment 0 bases; nucleotides outside the gene matches: 1. CDR1 and CDR2 (germline): MDHEN, SYDVKM. The full variable domain, with the rest looked up from reference TRBV28 and TRBJ1-1, is DVKVTQSSRYLVKRTGEKVFLECVQDMDHENMFWYRQDPGLGLRLIYFSYDVKMKEKGDIPEGYSVSREKKERFSLILESASTNQTSMYLCASSGQVNTEAFFGQGTRLTVV.

The chain has TRBV10-1 and TRBJ2-1, with D possibly being TRBD2 (6 bases). The CDR3 spans 15 residues. Trimming pared 4 bases from V and 5 bases from J, leaving 15 bases between. Germline CDR1 reads WNHNN; CDR2 reads SYGVQD (reference sequence). The CDR3 sequence: CASSVGRDLDNEQFF. In DNA, the CDR3 is TGCGCCAGCAGTGTGGGCAGGGACTTGGACAATGAGCAGTTCTTC.

The chain is built from TRBV28 and TRBJ2-7, with no clear D. Per germline, CDR1 MDHEN and CDR2 SYDVKM. The CDR3 consists of 13 residues. Trimming left V 5 bases short and J 0 bases short, with 8 bases between. CDR3 sequence reads: CASSMPGSYEQYF. As DNA, the CDR3 is TGTGCCAGCAGTATGCCCGGCTCCTACGAGCAGTACTTC.

The J gene is TRBJ2-2, the V gene TRBV5-4; a possible D gene is TRBD1 (6 bases). V was pared by 0 bases and J by 5 bases, with 17 bases between. The CDR3 sequence is 17 residues long. The germline V gene has CDR1 SGHNT and CDR2 YYREEE (reference sequence). CDR3 DNA: TGTGCCAGCAGCTTGGAGTTTACAGGGAAAGGAACCGGGGAGCTGTTTTTT. Protein product: CASSLEFTGKGTGELFF.

This clone was seen more than once but under ten times. The V call is TRBV7-9, the J call TRBJ1-5; 7 bases are a match to TRBD1. The CDR3 contains 15 residues. J lost 1 base, V lost 5 bases, and 5 bases had no gene match. Germline values: CDR1 SEHNR, CDR2 FQNEAQ (reference sequence). Written as DNA, the CDR3 is TGTGCCAGCAGCCCCCGACAGGGCAGCAATCAGCCCCAGCATTTT. Its protein product is CASSPRQGSNQPQHF.

V usage is TRBV7-2 and J usage is TRBJ1-2; D may be TRBD1 (6 bases). Germline loops: CDR1 SGHTA, CDR2 FQGNSA. This CDR3 is 13 amino acids long. The V end lost 1 base, the J end lost 8 bases, and 11 bases lay between the germline ends. CDR3 amino acids: CASSLVTGLGYTF. CDR3 sequence (DNA): TGTGCCAGCAGCTTAGTAACAGGGTTAGGCTACACCTTC.

This clone showed up just a few times. The genes are TRBV5-1 and TRBJ2-5, with 7 bases fitting TRBD1. This CDR3 is 13 amino acids long. Germline V gene data show CDR1 as SGHRS and CDR2 as YFSETQ. V lost 3 bases and J lost 4; bases outside the gene matches: 3. CDR3 DNA sequence: TGCGCCAGCAGCTCTCACAGGGGAGAGACCCAGTACTTC. The encoded protein is CASSSHRGETQYF.

The V gene is TRBV28, the J gene TRBJ1-2; 7 positions agree with TRBD1. Trimming took 5 bases from V and 3 from J; bases not matched to a gene: 12. The V gene's germline CDR1 is MDHEN and CDR2 SYDVKM. The CDR3 length is 16 residues. As DNA, the CDR3 is TGTGCCAGCAGTGCGGTCGGTGGAGGGGGCGACTATGGCTACACCTTC. Translating gives CASSAVGGGGDYGYTF.

J is TRBJ1-1 and V is TRBV5-1, with a possible D match to TRBD1 (5 bases). The germline V gene encodes CDR1 SGHRS and CDR2 YFSETQ. V lost 3 bases and J 10 bases, leaving 16 bases between the germline ends. The CDR3 spans 13 residues. The CDR3: CASSSAGLGGAFF. In nucleotides, the CDR3 is TGCGCCAGCAGCTCGGCGGGGCTGGGCGGAGCTTTCTTT.

This clone has just one count. The chain recombines TRBV4-3 with TRBJ1-1; D remains unclear. Germline V CDR1 and CDR2: LGHNA, YSLEER. This CDR3 is built from 13 residues. V lost 2 bases, J lost 8 bases, and 12 bases lay in between. In DNA, the CDR3 is TGCGCCAGCAGCCAACAAAATAGGAGGGAAGCTTTCTTT. It yields the protein CASSQQNRREAFF.

The chain joins TRBV5-1 to TRBJ2-7, with 7 bases matching TRBD1. The CDR3 sequence is 14 residues long. Per germline, CDR1 SGHRS and CDR2 YFSETQ. The junction had 7 bases not matched to a gene; V was cut back by 7 bases and J by 0 bases. In DNA form, the CDR3 reads TGCGCCAGCCGCGGACAGGTCAGCTCCTACGAGCAGTACTTC. It specifies CASRGQVSSYEQYF. Complete variable domain (other parts from reference TRBV5-1 and TRBJ2-7): KAGVTQTPRYLIKTRGQQVTLSCSPISGHRSVSWYQQTPGQGLQFLFEYFSETQRNKGNFPGRFSGRQFSNSRSEMNVSTLELGDSALYLCASRGQVSSYEQYFGPGTRLTVT.

A few counts support this clone. In nucleotides, the CDR3 is TGTGCCAGCAGCGCACAGGGATCACCACCGTACGAGCAGTACTTC. Its protein is CASSAQGSPPYEQYF. V and J are TRBV11-1 and TRBJ2-7; perhaps TRBD1 as D (6 bases). This CDR3 is built from 15 residues. V dropped 5 bases and J dropped 4 bases, with 18 bases sitting between them. Germline CDR1 and CDR2: SGHAT and FQDESV (reference sequence).

The rearrangement uses TRBV27 and TRBJ2-3, with D hard to call. Trimming left V 4 bases short and J 6 bases short, with 5 bases between. Germline V CDR1 and CDR2: MNHEY, SMNVEV (reference sequence). The CDR3 has 11 amino acids. CDR3 DNA sequence: TGTGCCAGCAGTTATGCGGATACGCAGTATTTT. This encodes CASSYADTQYF.

This clone was detected only once. The chain links TRBV6-5 to TRBJ2-2, with a tentative D call TRBD1 (5 bases). This CDR3 region has 15 residues. CDR1 and CDR2 (germline): MNHEY, SVGAGI. With 6 bases removed from V and 0 bases from J, the gap between germline ends came to 11 bases. The CDR3 reads CASRNGHSNTGELFF. In DNA, the CDR3 is TGTGCCAGCAGGAACGGACACTCGAACACCGGGGAGCTGTTTTTT.

J is TRBJ2-3 and V is TRBV7-2; TRBD2 matches 8 bases. Germline V lookup: CDR1 SGHTA, CDR2 FQGNSA. V lost 2 bases and J lost 4; bases outside the gene matches: 5. The CDR3 contains 15 residues. CDR3 loop: CASSLQSGGADTQYF. The CDR3 DNA follows: TGTGCCAGCAGCTTACAGAGCGGGGGAGCAGATACGCAGTATTTT.